One and the same sample provided the 6 T cell receptor beta chains below, sequenced in a study of cytomegalovirus exposure and HLA in healthy donors. A multiplex PCR was run with 60 Vbeta primers and 13 Jbeta primers. Using immunoSEQ multiplex PCR, the repertoire was profiled, and TCRdb retains in-frame clones only, with some absent. The data show about 100,000 clones, approximately 75% seen once. The sequenced material came from PBMCs. Receptor source: a woman between 65 and 79 years old in good health and CMV-seropositive.

This rearrangement joins TRBV12-5 to TRBJ2-1; possible D gene TRBD2, 6 bases. This CDR3 contains 13 residues. V lost 7 bases to trimming and J lost 4 bases, with 11 bases between them. The germline V gene encodes CDR1 LGHNT and CDR2 FRNRAP. The CDR3, as DNA: TGTGCTAGTGCCCTGGAGGGATACAATGAGCAGTTCTTC. It specifies CASALEGYNEQFF.

The chain is built from TRBV27 and TRBJ1-5, with TRBD1 as a possible D gene (5 bases). This CDR3 region has 16 residues. Germline CDR1 is MNHEY and CDR2 is SMNVEV (reference sequence). V was trimmed by 9 bases and J by 0 bases, leaving 18 bases between them. CDR3 sequence (DNA): TGTGCCAGTGGCCGGCGGGGGGACCATAGCAATCAGCCCCAGCATTTT. Translation: CASGRRGDHSNQPQHF.

V usage is TRBV27 and J usage is TRBJ2-1; D not resolved. The CDR3 consists of 13 residues. The germline CDR1 and CDR2 sequences are MNHEY and SMNVEV (reference sequence). The ends were cut back, 3 bases at V and 4 bases at J, with 7 bases in the middle. CDR3 in DNA: TGTGCCAGCAGTTTGAACGGGTACAATGAGCAGTTCTTC. This gives the protein CASSLNGYNEQFF.

The chain recombines TRBV9 with TRBJ2-2; 11 nucleotides match TRBD2. This CDR3 comprises 15 residues. Germline CDR1 SGDLS, CDR2 YYNGEE. The junction had 4 bases not matched to a gene; V was cut back by 3 bases and J by 6 bases. The CDR3 spells CASSAASGGPGELFF. The DNA for the CDR3 is TGTGCCAGCAGCGCTGCTAGCGGGGGGCCCGGGGAGCTGTTTTTT.

V is TRBV30 and J is TRBJ2-1; TRBD2 aligns across 10 bases. Trimming took 3 bases from V and 4 from J; bases not matched to a gene: 6. CDR1 is GTSNPN, CDR2 SVGIG, per germline (reference sequence). The CDR3 is made up of 15 amino acids. DNA of the CDR3: TGTGCCTGGAGGGTAGCGGGAGGACCTTACAATGAGCAGTTCTTC. It encodes CAWRVAGGPYNEQFF.

This chain links TRBV11-1 with TRBJ2-7; D unresolved. The CDR3 has 14 residues. Trimming took off 2 bases at V and 2 bases at J, with 10 bases between the two ends. Per germline, CDR1 SGHAT and CDR2 FQDESV (reference sequence). This CDR3 reads CASSLRPGAYEQYF. CDR3 in DNA: TGTGCCAGCAGCTTAAGGCCTGGAGCCTACGAGCAGTACTTC. The entire variable domain, with the rest obtained from reference TRBV11-1 and TRBJ2-7, is as follows: EAEVAQSPRYKITEKSQAVAFWCDPISGHATLYWYRQILGQGPELLVQFQDESVVDDSQLPKDRFSAERLKGVDSTLKIQPAELGDSAMYLCASSLRPGAYEQYFGPGTRLTVT.